This T cell receptor beta chain was sequenced during a study of T cells in Graves' hyperthyroidism and ophthalmopathy. This clonotype was seen a handful of times. TCR beta CDR3 regions were amplified from RNA transcripts. Using the HTBI primer set, a first-round RT-PCR was run on the TCR CDR3. Using its own MiXCR run on the multiplex PCR reads, TCRdb lists one record per CDR3 protein. The sample has 300,000 to 450,000 distinct CDR3 sequences, about 15% seen once. Germline values: CDR1 SGDLS, CDR2 YYNGEE. CDR3 length equals 15 residues. The V and J ends lost 1 base and 4 bases respectively, with 14 bases between them.

Sequences were obtained from blood. This sequence originates from a woman aged 25-40 years with Graves' hyperthyroidism. The chain carries TRBV9 and TRBJ1-2, with D perhaps TRBD1 (5 bases). Written as DNA, the CDR3 is TGTGCCAGCAGCGTATCGGACACTGGGGCCTATGGCTACACCTTC. Translated: CASSVSDTGAYGYTF.